These T cell receptor beta chains were read from a single sample in a study of regulatory T cells in long-lasting Graves disease. MiXCR was run by TCRdb on the multiplex PCR reads, yielding one entry per CDR3 protein. Here the sample spans hundreds of thousands of distinct CDR3 sequences, around 15% being singletons. Sample: peripheral blood mononuclear cells (PBMCs), taken at new diagnosis, from a patient treated with antithyroid drugs. These receptors were obtained from a female donor with Graves disease. CDR3s include the opening cysteine and the closing phenylalanine or tryptophan. The D gene is left open where the match is weak. Clone size is not always given. Where it is, it says once, few, many or a class for expanded clones.

j_call,v_call,d_call,clone_size,cdr3_nt,cdr3_aa
TRBJ2-7,TRBV4-1,TRBD1,.,TGCGCCAGCAGCCCAACAGGGGGCTACGGGCAGTACTTC,CASSPTGGYGQYF
TRBJ2-7,TRBV7-2,TRBD2,many,TGTGCCAGCAGCACAGGGACTAGCGGGAGTGTCTACGAGCAGTACTTC,CASSTGTSGSVYEQYF
TRBJ2-7,TRBV7-9,TRBD1,many,TGTGCCAGCAGCTTAGGGCAGGGGGCTTTAAGGAGTCCCTACGAGCAGTACTTC,CASSLGQGALRSPYEQYF
TRBJ1-1,TRBV6-5,TRBD1,.,TGTGCCAGCAGTTACAAGGGACAGGGGGAAGCTTTCTTT,CASSYKGQGEAFF
TRBJ2-2,TRBV5-5,TRBD2,.,TGTGCCAGCAGCCCGACTAGCGGGAGGGCCTGGGCCGGGGAGCTGTTTTTT,CASSPTSGRAWAGELFF
TRBJ1-2,TRBV9,TRBD1,.,TGTGCCAGCGGGTCCTCCATGGGACAGCGCTATGGCTACACCTTC,CASGSSMGQRYGYTF
TRBJ2-5,TRBV10-3,TRBD2,many,TGTGCCACCGGCGGGAGGGAGGTGCAAGAGACCCAGTACTTC,CATGGREVQETQYF
TRBJ2-3,TRBV7-7,.,many,TGTGCCAGCAGCGTGGCCCGTGCAGATACGCAGTATTTT,CASSVARADTQYF
TRBJ2-1,TRBV6-4,TRBD1,.,TGTGCCAGCAGTGAAGGACAGGGACCCTACAATGAGCAGTTCTTC,CASSEGQGPYNEQFF
TRBJ1-2,TRBV6-1,TRBD1,few,TGTGCCAGCAACAGACAGGGGGCGGACTATGGCTACACCTTC,CASNRQGADYGYTF
TRBJ2-5,TRBV6-1,.,few,TGTGCCAGCAGTCGCCTCGGGGTTGTAGAGACCCAGTACTTC,CASSRLGVVETQYF
TRBJ2-5,TRBV5-1,.,.,TGCGCCAGCCGGTCGGGCGGGCGACAAGAGACCCAGTACTTC,CASRSGGRQETQYF